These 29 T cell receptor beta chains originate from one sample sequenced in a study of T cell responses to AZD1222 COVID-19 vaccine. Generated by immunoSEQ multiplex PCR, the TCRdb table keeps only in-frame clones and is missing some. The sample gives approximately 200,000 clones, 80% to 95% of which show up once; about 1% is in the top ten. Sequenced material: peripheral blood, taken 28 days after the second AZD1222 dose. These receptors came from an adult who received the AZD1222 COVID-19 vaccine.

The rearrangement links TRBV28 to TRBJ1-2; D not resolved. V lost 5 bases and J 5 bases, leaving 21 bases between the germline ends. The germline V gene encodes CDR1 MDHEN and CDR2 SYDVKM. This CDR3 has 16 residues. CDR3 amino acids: CASSHLPGRGWYGYTF. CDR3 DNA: TGTGCCAGCAGTCACCTCCCAGGCAGAGGGTGGTATGGCTACACCTTC.

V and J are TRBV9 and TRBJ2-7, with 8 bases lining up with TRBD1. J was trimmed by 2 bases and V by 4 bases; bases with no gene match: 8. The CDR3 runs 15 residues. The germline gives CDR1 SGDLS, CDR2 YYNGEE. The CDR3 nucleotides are TGTGCCAGCAGCCACGACGGACAGGGCACCTACGAGCAGTACTTC. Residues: CASSHDGQGTYEQYF. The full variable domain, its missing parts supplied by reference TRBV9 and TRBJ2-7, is DSGVTQTPKHLITATGQRVTLRCSPRSGDLSVYWYQQSLDQGLQFLIQYYNGEERAKGNILERFSAQQFPDLHSELNLSSLELGDSALYFCASSHDGQGTYEQYFGPGTRLTVT.

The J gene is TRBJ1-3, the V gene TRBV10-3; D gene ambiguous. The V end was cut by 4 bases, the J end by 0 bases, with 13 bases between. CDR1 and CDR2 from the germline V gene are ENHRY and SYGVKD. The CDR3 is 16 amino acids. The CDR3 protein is CAISADATGSGNTIYF. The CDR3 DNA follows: TGTGCCATCAGTGCGGACGCAACCGGCTCTGGAAACACCATATATTTT.

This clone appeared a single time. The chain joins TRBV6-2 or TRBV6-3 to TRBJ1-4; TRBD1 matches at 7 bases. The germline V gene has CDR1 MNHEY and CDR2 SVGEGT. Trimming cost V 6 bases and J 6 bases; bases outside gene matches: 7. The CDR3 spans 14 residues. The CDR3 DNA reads TGTGCCAGCAGCCTACAGGGGCCTTATGAAAAACTGTTTTTT. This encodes CASSLQGPYEKLFF.

CDR3 sequence reads: CASGLVLGSNYGYTF. The CDR3 bases are TGTGCTAGTGGTTTGGTACTCGGGTCTAACTATGGCTACACCTTC. The gene calls are TRBV12-5 and TRBJ1-2; D gene ambiguous. CDR3 length equals 15 residues. In germline, CDR1 is LGHNT, CDR2 FRNRAP. V lost 0 bases and J 0 bases, leaving 8 bases between the germline ends.

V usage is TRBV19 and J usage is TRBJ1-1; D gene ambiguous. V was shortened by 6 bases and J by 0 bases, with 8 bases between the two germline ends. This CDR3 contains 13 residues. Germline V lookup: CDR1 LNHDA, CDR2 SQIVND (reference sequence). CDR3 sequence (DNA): TGTGCCAGTAGAGTCCTACTGAACACTGAAGCTTTCTTT. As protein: CASRVLLNTEAFF.

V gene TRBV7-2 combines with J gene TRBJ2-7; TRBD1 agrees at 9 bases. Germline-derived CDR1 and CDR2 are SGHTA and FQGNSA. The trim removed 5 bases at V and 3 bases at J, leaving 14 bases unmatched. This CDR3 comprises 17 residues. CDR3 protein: CASSIVPRTGEVYEQYF. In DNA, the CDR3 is TGTGCCAGCAGCATAGTCCCTCGGACAGGGGAAGTCTACGAGCAGTACTTC. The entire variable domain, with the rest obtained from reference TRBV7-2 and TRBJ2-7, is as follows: GAGVSQSPSNKVTEKGKDVELRCDPISGHTALYWYRQSLGQGLEFLIYFQGNSAPDKSGLPSDRFSAERTGGSVSTLTIQRTQQEDSAVYLCASSIVPRTGEVYEQYFGPGTRLTVT.

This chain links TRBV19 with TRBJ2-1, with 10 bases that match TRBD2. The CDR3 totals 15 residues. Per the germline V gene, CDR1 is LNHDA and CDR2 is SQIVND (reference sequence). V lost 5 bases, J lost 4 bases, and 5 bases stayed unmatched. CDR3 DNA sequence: TGTGCCAGTAGTTCGACTAGCGGGCCTTACAATGAGCAGTTCTTC. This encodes CASSSTSGPYNEQFF.

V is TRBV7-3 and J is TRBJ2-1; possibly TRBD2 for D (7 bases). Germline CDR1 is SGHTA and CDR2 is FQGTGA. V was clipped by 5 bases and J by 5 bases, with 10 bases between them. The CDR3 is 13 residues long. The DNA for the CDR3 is TGTGCCAGCAGCACAGGGACTAACAATGAGCAGTTCTTC. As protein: CASSTGTNNEQFF.

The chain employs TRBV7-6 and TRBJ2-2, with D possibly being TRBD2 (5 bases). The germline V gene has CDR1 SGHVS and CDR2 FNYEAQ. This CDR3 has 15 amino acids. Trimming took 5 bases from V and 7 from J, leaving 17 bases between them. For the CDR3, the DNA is TGTGCCAGCAGCCGGGGTGGATGGAATCACGGGGAGCTGTTTTTT. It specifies CASSRGGWNHGELFF.

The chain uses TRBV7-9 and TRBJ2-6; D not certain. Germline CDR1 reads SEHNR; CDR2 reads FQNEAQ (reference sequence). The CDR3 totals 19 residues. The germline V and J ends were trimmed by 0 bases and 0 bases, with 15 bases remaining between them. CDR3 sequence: CASSLAGRGYGSGANVLTF. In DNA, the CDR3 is TGTGCCAGCAGCTTAGCCGGTAGAGGCTATGGCTCTGGGGCCAACGTCCTGACTTTC. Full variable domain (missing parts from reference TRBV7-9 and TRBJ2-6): DTGVSQNPRHKITKRGQNVTFRCDPISEHNRLYWYRQTLGQGPEFLTYFQNEAQLEKSRLLSDRFSAERPKGSFSTLEIQRTEQGDSAMYLCASSLAGRGYGSGANVLTFGAGSRLTVL.

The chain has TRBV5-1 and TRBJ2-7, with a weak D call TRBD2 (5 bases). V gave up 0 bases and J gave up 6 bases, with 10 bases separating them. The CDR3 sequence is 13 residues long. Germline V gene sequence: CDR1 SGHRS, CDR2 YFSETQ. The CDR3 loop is CASSLASRVEQYF. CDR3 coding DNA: TGCGCCAGCAGCTTGGCCTCGAGGGTCGAGCAGTACTTC.

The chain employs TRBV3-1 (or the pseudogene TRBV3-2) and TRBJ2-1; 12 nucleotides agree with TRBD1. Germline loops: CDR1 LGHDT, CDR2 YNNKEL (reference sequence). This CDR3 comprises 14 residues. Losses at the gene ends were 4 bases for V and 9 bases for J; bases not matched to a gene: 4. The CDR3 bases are TGTGCCAGCAGCCTGGGACAGGGGGCGATTGAGCAGTTCTTC. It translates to CASSLGQGAIEQFF.

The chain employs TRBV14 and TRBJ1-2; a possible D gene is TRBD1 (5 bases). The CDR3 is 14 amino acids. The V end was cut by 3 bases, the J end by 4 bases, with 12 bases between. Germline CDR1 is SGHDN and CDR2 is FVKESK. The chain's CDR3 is CASSHGADSYGYTF. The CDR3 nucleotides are TGTGCCAGCAGCCACGGGGCGGACTCCTATGGCTACACCTTC.

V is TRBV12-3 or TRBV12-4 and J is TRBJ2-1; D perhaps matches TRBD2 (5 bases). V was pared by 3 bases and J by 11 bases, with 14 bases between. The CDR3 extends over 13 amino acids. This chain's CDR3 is CASSFTGIEKQFF. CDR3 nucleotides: TGTGCCAGCAGTTTCACGGGGATTGAGAAGCAGTTCTTC.

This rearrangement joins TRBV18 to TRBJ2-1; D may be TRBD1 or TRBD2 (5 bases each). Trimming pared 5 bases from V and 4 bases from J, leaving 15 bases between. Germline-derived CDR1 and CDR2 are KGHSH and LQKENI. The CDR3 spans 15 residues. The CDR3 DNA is TGTGCCAGCTCAGGGGCTGTGACGGGATACAATGAGCAGTTCTTC. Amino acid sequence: CASSGAVTGYNEQFF.

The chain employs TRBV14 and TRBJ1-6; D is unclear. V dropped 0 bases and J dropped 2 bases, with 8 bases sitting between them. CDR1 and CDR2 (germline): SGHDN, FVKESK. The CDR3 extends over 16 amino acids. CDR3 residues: CASSQEWPAYNSPLHF. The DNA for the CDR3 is TGTGCCAGCAGCCAAGAATGGCCAGCCTATAATTCACCCCTCCACTTT.

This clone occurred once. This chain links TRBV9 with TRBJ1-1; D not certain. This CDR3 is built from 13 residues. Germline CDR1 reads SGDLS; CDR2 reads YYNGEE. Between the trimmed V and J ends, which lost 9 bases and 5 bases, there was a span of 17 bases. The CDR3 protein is CATTHDSGTEAFF. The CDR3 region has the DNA TGTGCCACCACCCACGACTCGGGGACTGAAGCTTTCTTT.

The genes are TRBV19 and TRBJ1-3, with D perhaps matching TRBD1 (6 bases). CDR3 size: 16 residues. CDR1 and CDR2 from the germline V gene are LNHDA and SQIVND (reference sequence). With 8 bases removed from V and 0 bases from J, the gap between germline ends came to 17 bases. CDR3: CASAVGDTRSGNTIYF. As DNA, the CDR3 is TGTGCCAGTGCGGTGGGGGACACCCGCTCTGGAAACACCATATATTTT.

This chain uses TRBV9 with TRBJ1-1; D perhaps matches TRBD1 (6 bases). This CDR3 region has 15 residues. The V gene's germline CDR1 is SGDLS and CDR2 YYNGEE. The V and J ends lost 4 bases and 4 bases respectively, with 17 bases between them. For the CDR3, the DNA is TGTGCCAGCAGCCTTGGGGGGGCAGGTGTCACTGAAGCTTTCTTT. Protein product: CASSLGGAGVTEAFF.

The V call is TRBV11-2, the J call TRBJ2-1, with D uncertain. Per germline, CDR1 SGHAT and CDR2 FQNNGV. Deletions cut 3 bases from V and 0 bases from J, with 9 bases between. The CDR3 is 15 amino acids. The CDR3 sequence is CASSFDSSSYNEQFF. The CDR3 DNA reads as TGTGCCAGCAGCTTCGACTCGAGCTCCTACAATGAGCAGTTCTTC.

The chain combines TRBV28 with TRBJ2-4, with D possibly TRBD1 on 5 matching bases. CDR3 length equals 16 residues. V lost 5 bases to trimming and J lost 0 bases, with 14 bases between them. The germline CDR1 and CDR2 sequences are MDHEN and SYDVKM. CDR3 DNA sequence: TGTGCCAGCAGTATAAGACAGACCCTAGCCAAAAACATTCAGTACTTC. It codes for CASSIRQTLAKNIQYF.

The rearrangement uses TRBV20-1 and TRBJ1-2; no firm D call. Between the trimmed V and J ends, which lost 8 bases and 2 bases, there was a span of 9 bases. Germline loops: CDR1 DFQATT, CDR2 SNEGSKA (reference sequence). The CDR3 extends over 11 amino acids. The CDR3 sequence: CSPPRNYGYTF. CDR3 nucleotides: TGCAGTCCCCCACGGAACTATGGCTACACCTTC.

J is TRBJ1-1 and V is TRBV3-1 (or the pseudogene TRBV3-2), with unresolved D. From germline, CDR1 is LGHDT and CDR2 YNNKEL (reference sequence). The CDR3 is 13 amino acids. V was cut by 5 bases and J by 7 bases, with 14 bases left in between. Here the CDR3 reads CASSAGTGNEAFF. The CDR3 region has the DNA TGTGCCAGCAGCGCGGGTACGGGCAATGAAGCTTTCTTT.

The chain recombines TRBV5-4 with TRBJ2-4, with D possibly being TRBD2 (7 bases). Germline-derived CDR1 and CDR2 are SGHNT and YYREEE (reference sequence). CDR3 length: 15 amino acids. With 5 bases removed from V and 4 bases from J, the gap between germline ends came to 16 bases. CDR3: CASSSEGGPKNIQYF. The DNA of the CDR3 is TGTGCCAGCAGTTCGGAGGGGGGGCCGAAAAACATTCAGTACTTC.

CDR3 region: CASSQDSGNSYNEQFF. CDR3 DNA sequence: TGCGCCAGCAGCCAAGATAGCGGAAACTCCTACAATGAGCAGTTCTTC. The rearrangement links TRBV4-3 to TRBJ2-1; TRBD2 is a possible D gene (6 bases). Between the trimmed V and J ends, which lost 0 bases and 0 bases, there was a span of 9 bases. The germline CDR1 and CDR2 sequences are LGHNA and YSLEER. There are 16 residues in the CDR3.

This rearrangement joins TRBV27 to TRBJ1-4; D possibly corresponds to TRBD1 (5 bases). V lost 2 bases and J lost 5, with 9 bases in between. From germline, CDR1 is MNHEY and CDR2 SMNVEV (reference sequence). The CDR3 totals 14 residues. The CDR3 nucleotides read TGTGCCAGCAGTTTACTGGGGACGAATGAAAAACTGTTTTTT. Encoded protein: CASSLLGTNEKLFF.

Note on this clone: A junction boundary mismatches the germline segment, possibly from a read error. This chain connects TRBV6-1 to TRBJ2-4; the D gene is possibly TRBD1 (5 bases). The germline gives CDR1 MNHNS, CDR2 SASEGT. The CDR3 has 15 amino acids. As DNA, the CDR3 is TGTGCCAGCAGGGAAGGGCAGGGTGCCAAAAACATTCAGTACTTC. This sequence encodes CASREGQGAKNIQYF.

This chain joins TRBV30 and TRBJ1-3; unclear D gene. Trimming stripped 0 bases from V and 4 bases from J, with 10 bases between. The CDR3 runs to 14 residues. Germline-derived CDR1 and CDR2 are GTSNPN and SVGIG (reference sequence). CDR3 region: CAWSVTLFGNTIYF. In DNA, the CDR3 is TGTGCCTGGAGTGTTACGCTGTTCGGAAACACCATATATTTT. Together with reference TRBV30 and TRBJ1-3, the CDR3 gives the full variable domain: SQTIHQWPATLVQPVGSPLSLECTVEGTSNPNLYWYRQAAGRGLQLLFYSVGIGQISSEVPQNLSASRPQDRQFILSSKKLLLSDSGFYLCAWSVTLFGNTIYFGEGSWLTVV.